This TCR beta chain was sequenced in a study of early T cells in non-severe SARS-CoV-2 infection. Whole-study context: Sequencing used unsorted whole-blood bulk RNA, so chains lack pairing.

General observations from the study: VDJdb matching skewed toward anti-spike CD8 responses, missing private and CD4 specificities.

V was trimmed by 1 base and J by 2 bases, leaving 5 bases between them. CDR1 and CDR2 (germline): LGHNA, YNFKEQ. This CDR3 has 13 amino acids. With regard to this clonotype: Its target is not known.

Each cDNA molecule carried a unique molecular identifier. MiXCR, run by TCRdb on the 5' RACE reads, gives a single entry per CDR3 protein. This table holds 45,000 to 60,000 distinct CDR3 sequences, more than 9% found once. The receptor's source is an adult who was a healthcare worker with PCR-confirmed SARS-CoV-2 infection or an uninfected control (not recorded which). Sequenced: whole blood. This sequence joins TRBV4-2 and TRBJ1-1, with D uncertain. Written as DNA, the CDR3 is TGTGCCAGCAGCCAAGGTGTTAACACTGAAGCTTTCTTT. It yields the protein CASSQGVNTEAFF.